This T cell receptor beta chain came from a study of blood T cell repertoires in COVID-19. This table comes from immunoSEQ multiplex PCR, and its TCRdb copy is limited to in-frame clones, with some not included. The table has roughly 100,000 clones, 70% to 90% seen once; the top ten hold just over 2%. In germline, CDR1 is SGHKS, CDR2 YYEKEE (reference sequence). The CDR3 sequence is 15 residues long. Trimming removed 3 bases at V and 8 bases at J, with 20 bases between. Sequencing was performed on peripheral blood. The chain carries TRBV5-5 and TRBJ1-2, with a tentative D call TRBD1 (5 bases). This TCR was sampled from a man in his fifties with COVID-19, enrolled during active disease. The CDR3 here is CASSSGEVRRRGYTF. The CDR3 DNA sequence: TGTGCCAGCAGCTCGGGGGAGGTCCGAAGAAGGGGCTACACCTTC.